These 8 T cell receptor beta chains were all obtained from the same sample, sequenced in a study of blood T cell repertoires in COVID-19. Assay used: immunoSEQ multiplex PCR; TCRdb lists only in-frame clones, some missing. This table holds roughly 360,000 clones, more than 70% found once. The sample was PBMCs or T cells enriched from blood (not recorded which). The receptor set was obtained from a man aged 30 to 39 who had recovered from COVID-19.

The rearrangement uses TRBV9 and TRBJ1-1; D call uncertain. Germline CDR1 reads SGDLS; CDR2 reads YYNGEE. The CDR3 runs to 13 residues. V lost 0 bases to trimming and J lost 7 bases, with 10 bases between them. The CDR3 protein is CASSVALVGEAFF. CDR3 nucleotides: TGTGCCAGCAGCGTAGCTTTAGTCGGTGAAGCTTTCTTT.

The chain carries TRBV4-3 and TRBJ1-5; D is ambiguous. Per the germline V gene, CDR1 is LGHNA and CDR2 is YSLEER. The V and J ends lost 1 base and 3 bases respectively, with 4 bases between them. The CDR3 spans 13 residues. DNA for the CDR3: TGCGCCAGCAGCCAAGGACTCAATCAGCCCCAGCATTTT. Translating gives CASSQGLNQPQHF.

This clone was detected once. The CDR3: CASRSPTGKNQPQHF. DNA of the CDR3: TGTGCCAGTAGATCTCCTACAGGGAAAAATCAGCCCCAGCATTTT. This chain connects TRBV19 to TRBJ1-5; the D gene is possibly TRBD1 (6 bases). The V end was cut by 6 bases, the J end by 4 bases, with 16 bases between. CDR1 is LNHDA, CDR2 SQIVND, per germline (reference sequence). The CDR3 length is 15 residues.

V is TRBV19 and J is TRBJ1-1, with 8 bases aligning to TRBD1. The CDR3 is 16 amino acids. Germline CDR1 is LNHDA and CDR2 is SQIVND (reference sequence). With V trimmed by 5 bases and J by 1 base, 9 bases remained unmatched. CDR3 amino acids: CASSPQQGAGNTEAFF. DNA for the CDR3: TGTGCCAGTAGTCCCCAGCAGGGGGCCGGGAACACTGAAGCTTTCTTT. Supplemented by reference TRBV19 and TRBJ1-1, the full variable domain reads DGGITQSPKYLFRKEGQNVTLSCEQNLNHDAMYWYRQDPGQGLRLIYYSQIVNDFQKGDIAEGYSVSREKKESFPLTVTSAQKNPTAFYLCASSPQQGAGNTEAFFGQGTRLTVV.

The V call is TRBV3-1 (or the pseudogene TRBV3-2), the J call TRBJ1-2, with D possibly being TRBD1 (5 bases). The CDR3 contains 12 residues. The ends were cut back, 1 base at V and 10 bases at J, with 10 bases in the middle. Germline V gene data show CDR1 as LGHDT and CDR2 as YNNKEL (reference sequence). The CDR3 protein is CASSQVEGAYTF. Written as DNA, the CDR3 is TGTGCCAGCAGCCAAGTGGAAGGGGCCTACACCTTC.

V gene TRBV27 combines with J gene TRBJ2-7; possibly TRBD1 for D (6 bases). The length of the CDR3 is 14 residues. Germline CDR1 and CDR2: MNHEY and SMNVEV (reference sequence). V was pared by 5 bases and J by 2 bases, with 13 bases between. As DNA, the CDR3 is TGTGCCAGCAGTAGGGCAGGGGTGACCTACGAGCAGTACTTC. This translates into CASSRAGVTYEQYF.

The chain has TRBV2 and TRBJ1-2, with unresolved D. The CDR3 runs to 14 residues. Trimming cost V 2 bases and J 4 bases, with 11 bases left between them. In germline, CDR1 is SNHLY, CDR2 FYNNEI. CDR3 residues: CASSENSVVYGYTF. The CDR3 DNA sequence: TGTGCCAGCAGTGAAAATAGCGTCGTCTATGGCTACACCTTC.

Here the CDR3 DNA reads TGTGCCAGCAGCTCCCACAGGGGTGACTACGAGCAGTACTTC. Its protein product is CASSSHRGDYEQYF. This chain connects TRBV7-9 to TRBJ2-7; TRBD1 matches 7 bases. Trimming cost V 4 bases and J 3 bases; bases outside gene matches: 6. Germline V gene lookup returns CDR1 SEHNR and CDR2 FQNEAQ (reference sequence). CDR3 length: 14 amino acids.